This T cell receptor (beta chain) came from a study of patients and donors after allogeneic stem cell transplantation. TCRdb used MiXCR to reprocess the RT-PCR reads, holding one entry per CDR3 protein. The sample shows about 150,000 distinct CDR3 sequences, about a third of them seen only once. This clonotype was counted between two and nine times. V shed 7 bases and J shed 5 bases, with 14 bases lying between them. The CDR3 is 13 amino acids. The TCR comes from a human donor who was either an allogeneic HSCT recipient or a stem cell or donor lymphocyte infusion donor (not recorded which). It is not recorded whose cells these are; they may come from a transplant donor. Input material: blood, either unsorted or a sorted T cell fraction (not recorded which). The chain combines TRBV12-3 or TRBV12-4 with TRBJ1-1; D is unresolved. The CDR3 DNA follows: TGTGCCAGCACCCCCACGACCTTTACTGAAGCTTTCTTT. Translated: CASTPTTFTEAFF.